This T cell receptor (beta chain) came from a study of glioma-infiltrating T cells. Whole-study findings and limits: Tissue-blood divergence was below expectation in non-neoplastic patients, above in gliomas.

This clonotype has a single count. Its target is not known. A read error may explain this, as a much larger clone is one base away. Amplification of TCR alpha and beta CDR3 regions from RNA used iRepertoire nested multiplex PCR. TCRdb ran MiXCR on the multiplex PCR reads and lists one entry per CDR3 protein. The table includes more than 100,000 distinct CDR3 sequences, around 31% detected once. Germline loops: CDR1 DFQATT, CDR2 SNEGSKA (reference sequence). Trimming took 6 bases from V and 6 from J, leaving 15 bases between them. This CDR3 has 13 amino acids. Sequenced: glioma tissue, nonneoplastic brain tissue, or PBMCs (not recorded which). This sequence originates from a human donor with low-grade glioma or glioblastoma, undergoing nonglioma brain surgery, or in good health (not recorded which). The genes are TRBV20-1 and TRBJ1-5; D might be TRBD1 (6 bases). Written as DNA, the CDR3 is TGCAGTGCGGGAGGACAGAACAGTCAGCCCCAGCATTTT. It translates to CSAGGQNSQPQHF.